This TCR beta chain stems from a study of a mutant IDH1 vaccine in newly diagnosed glioma. Overall study context: There were approximately 62% males and approximately 38% females among treated patients, whose mean age was roughly 40 years.

In this sample, this clone turned up once. Its antigen is undetermined. Time point here: week 35, safety follow-up. Vaccine doses each comprised 300 ug of mutant IDH1 20-mer peptide, with topical imiquimod. Sequencing used immunoSEQ multiplex PCR; TCRdb keeps in-frame clones, though not all of them. In the table there are about 64,000 clones, around 74% of which are singletons. The study's findings and limits: Pseudoprogression apparently tracked independently of changes in top peripheral T cell clonotypes.

The TCR sequence derives from a man aged 50-59 years with glioma. Material: PBMCs, obtained from a glioma patient whose treatment included an IDH1 peptide vaccine.

CDR3 residues: CASSIAVGAPGYTF. CDR3 sequence (DNA): TGTGCCAGTAGTATCGCGGTAGGGGCGCCGGGCTACACCTTC. The rearrangement uses TRBV19 and TRBJ1-2, with D perhaps matching TRBD1 (5 bases). This CDR3 is built from 14 residues. V was pared by 3 bases and J by 8 bases, with 16 bases between. CDR1 is LNHDA, CDR2 SQIVND, per germline (reference sequence).